This T cell receptor (beta chain) was identified in a study of cytomegalovirus exposure and HLA in healthy donors (dated by TCRdb to the late 2010s). Looking at the study overall: An earlier analysis of approximately 600 of the donors reported about 250 Gb of sequence data and 117 million unique TCR beta sequences from about 200 million T cells. Around 320 gigabases of sequencing data and approximately 85 million unique TCR sequences were included in an early release covering several hundred HLA-typed donors. Of the 300 to 500 genotyped donors, more than 75% were placed in the genetic ancestry cluster associated with self-reported Caucasian donors. The study was designed to test whether signatures of past pathogen exposure could be identified by cataloging public T cell receptors. Using immunosequencing, the study profiled T cell repertoires from 640 or so subjects and related those repertoires to cytomegalovirus serostatus. Besides the first cohort of under 700 subjects, a separate validation cohort made up of 120 different subjects was used. To predict cytomegalovirus infection status, the study brought together high-throughput TCR immunosequencing, statistical association of individual TCRs with disease status, and machine learning. A later analysis re-analyzed previously published TCR beta repertoires from 600 to 850 donors and added high-resolution HLA genotyping to study TCR occurrence patterns. Rather than drawing on any new phenotypic data, the later analysis identified candidate immune exposures from TCR beta sequences and the way those sequences occurred across donors. An earlier analysis of 587 of the donors used high-throughput TCR beta sequencing to judge whether each TCR beta V gene segment behaved as functional or pseudogenic. Donor age, sex, ethnicity and CMV serostatus were compiled together with the repertoire data. In a later genetic analysis, genome-wide SNP genotypes for about 65% of the 666 donors were used, and that subset was treated as a discovery cohort. Every repertoire in the discovery cohort had been generated on one and the same sequencing platform. HLA typing included class I and class II loci at four-digit resolution. The number of donors typed differed by locus, with roughly 629-640 for A, B, C, DRB1 and DQB1, roughly 520 for DQA1, approximately 580 for DPA1, and some 470 for DPB1. Four or five DR-DQ haplotypes were handled as single units for association and clustering because linkage in the cohort was strong. On average, 235,054 unique TCR beta nucleotide sequences were sequenced per donor among 300 to 500 genotyped donors of the cohort, with roughly 19% of those sequences being non-productive.

Trimming removed 4 bases from V and 0 bases from J, leaving 18 bases between the germline ends. The CDR3 has 17 amino acids, counting the end cysteine and phenylalanine. Here the CDR3 DNA is all that survives: 51 bases in frame from base 1. Sequences SGHNT (CDR1) and YYREEE (CDR2) are obtained from the germline V gene (reference sequence). Findings and caveats that apply to the study as a whole: A later genetic analysis associated a missense DCLRE1C variant with V-gene and J-gene trimming of TCR beta chains, and an independent cohort replicated the association. Roughly uniform sequencing depth across donors was assumed in presence/absence analyses, although this assumption may not hold. When HLA alleles, especially DR and DQ, strongly co-occurred, attributing TCR associations to individual alleles was difficult. Roughly 15 rarely observed V segments, including chromosome 9 orphons, were excluded from the earlier analysis of several hundred of the donors because counts were too low. In the study, some 160 TCR beta chains were listed as associated with cytomegalovirus. A later analysis reported that several top co-occurrence clusters appeared linked to parvovirus B19, influenza, CMV and Epstein-Barr virus. According to a later analysis, most CMV-associated TCR beta chains appeared to be HLA-restricted, and the HLA associations seemed to be driven largely by CMV exposure. Because some donors lacked HLA typing at each locus, the association tests relied only on the typed subset. In an earlier analysis of roughly 500 of the donors, most TCR beta V segments appeared in productive rearrangements about 87% or about 30% of the time, broadly matching IMGT annotations. Compared with the 666-donor mean, donors in an Asian-associated ancestry cluster had fewer N-insertions in productive TCRs, according to a later genetic analysis. It was suggested by the authors that the approach could potentially be generalized to other disease states and immunological phenotypes. A cluster of highly shared sequence variants was judged likely to be a technical artifact of the sequencing pipeline. Correlated functional status among segregating V segments might be attributable to linkage disequilibrium, but an unknown experimental factor could not be ruled out. The classifier was reported to diagnose cytomegalovirus status with high specificity and sensitivity in both the original and validation cohorts. A further reported finding was that TCR beta sequences accurately predicted the HLA-A and HLA-B alleles for most subjects in the first cohort. In a later analysis, HLA-associated TCR beta chains were found to be more clonally expanded and to have lower generation probabilities than equally common non-associated chains. In a later analysis, about 17,000 TCR beta sequences were associated with specific HLA alleles at a false discovery rate of 0.05. Only TCR beta chains were sequenced in this cohort, and the absence of alpha or paired-chain data limited detectable features. In a later analysis, TCR association rates were found to vary across HLA loci, with the most associated TCRs seen for DRB1 alleles and the fewest for HLA-C alleles. Some IMGT-functional V segments, including TRBV6-2 and TRBV6-3, could not be distinguished by the 87-base-pair reads and were therefore excluded. Immune exposure information for the cohort was limited to CMV serostatus. Most TCR sequences were observed very rarely across donors, whereas some public TCRs were present in many individuals. A few of the identified cytomegalovirus-associated TCR beta chains were confirmed in vitro to be specific for cytomegalovirus antigens.

The cohort was made up of 500 to 800 healthy bone marrow donors. At the time of sampling, every cohort member was nominally healthy, though immune exposures that went unrecorded were likely present. The donor tested CMV seronegative and was one of the 352 seronegative cohort members. A peripheral blood sample was collected from each donor, and TCR beta sequencing was performed on peripheral blood mononuclear cells. Genomic DNA was extracted from the blood cell samples with the Qiagen DNeasy Blood Extraction Kit. A note on this clone: The clone's antigen remains unknown. No quality values exist for individual bases; no much larger clone is one base distant.

The method behind the library was the immunoSEQ multiplex PCR assay. The multiplex PCR relied on a mix of 60 forward primers for TCR Vbeta segments and 13 reverse primers for TCR Jbeta segments. Amplification of the CDR3 region of rearranged TCR beta genes was performed with a multiplex PCR assay on genomic DNA. On the Illumina HiSeq System, the amplified TCR beta libraries were sequenced as 87-base-pair reads. Per the original workflow: A later analysis tallied roughly 80 million unique TCR beta chains across the 700 or so repertoires, and approximately 11 million of those chains were shared by two or more donors. Raw reads were error-corrected and collapsed into unique sequences by a nearest-neighbor algorithm in which closely related sequences were merged to remove PCR and sequencing errors. V, D and J gene segments were assigned by aligning CDR3 sequences to IMGT reference sequences. For a sequence to be retained, a match of at least six nucleotides to both a V gene segment and a J gene segment was required. Rearrangements were called productive when the CDR3 lacked stop codons and stayed in frame with V and J; all others were non-productive. Following IMGT convention, CDR3 was defined as the stretch from the second conserved V-encoded cysteine up to the conserved J-encoded phenylalanine. Sequences without an unambiguous match to a single V gene segment were excluded from the earlier analysis of 500 to 700 of the donors. In an earlier analysis of almost 600 of the donors, a V segment was called functional when productive rearrangements were above 56.7%, and segregating when the standard deviation between donors exceeded 5%. To diagnose cytomegalovirus status from the catalog of TCR beta chain sequences, a statistical classification framework was built. In a later analysis, TCR nucleotide sequences were compared against IMGT/GENE-DB human TR gene sequences so that V and J genes could be assigned. A later analysis assigned CDR3 sequences and most-parsimonious VDJ recombination scenarios with the TCRdist pipeline. In a later analysis, every TCR beta chain was defined by the combination of its CDR3 amino acid sequence and its V-gene family, and reads without a unique V-gene family were dropped. A later analysis removed 592 highly shared, low-generation-probability nucleotide sequences to deal with suspected cross-contamination and a sequencing artifact. For each public chain, a later analysis derived a clonal expansion index from normalized ranks of inferred template counts within each repertoire. In a later analysis, generation probabilities were computed using a VDJ recombination model fitted to out-of-frame rearrangements, and the results were checked against IGoR. Hypergeometric tests were used in a later analysis to score TCR-TCR, TCR-HLA and TCR-CMV co-occurrence, with a repertoire-size bias correction applied to the TCR pairs. In a later analysis, false discovery rates were estimated by permuting HLA or CMV assignments 20 times. In a later analysis, co-occurring TCRs were grouped with DBSCAN, and TCRdist sequence similarity was added when clustering was performed within HLA-allele-positive subsets. For co-occurrence clustering, repertoires with fewer than 30,000 or more than 120,000 public chains were excluded, along with about five repertoires with anomalous nucleotide sharing. The immuneACCESS repertoire file appears here via TCRdb, limited to in-frame rearrangements. These files lack a portion of the clones; in checked studies, under half of the deficit traces to unresolved V genes, and the cause of the others is not known. V, J and clone size were drawn from that table, and D and trimming were deduced from the DNA. Counted in this sample were roughly 140,000 clones; more than 70% of them appeared once. Around 1.9% of the sample goes to the ten largest clones.

Specimen: PBMCs. The chain is assembled from TRBV5-4 and TRBJ2-3; there is no confident call for the D gene. This clonotype originated in a woman aged 40 to 55 in good health and CMV-seronegative. The CDR3 is CASSPYGPTSSTDTQYF. The bases read TGTGCCAGCAGCCCCTACGGTCCAACTTCTAGCACAGATACGCAGTATTTT.